This T cell receptor beta chain was captured in a study of OX40 agonist ivuxolimab in advanced cancers. Study-wide context: Ivuxolimab, which targeted the costimulatory receptor OX40 (CD134), was an agonistic, fully human IgG2 monoclonal antibody. Intravenous ivuxolimab was administered to patients every 2 weeks at six dose levels: 0.01, 0.1, 0.3, 1.5, 3 and 10 mg/kg. Among the 52 dose-escalation patients, about 20 had hepatocellular carcinoma, approximately 15 melanoma, 9 renal cell carcinoma and 9 head and neck cancer. In the dose-escalation cohort, 82.7% of patients were male, and the mean age was approximately 60 years, with a range of about 23 to 85. Patients were allowed to have had prior anti-PD-1, anti-PD-L1 or anti-CTLA-4 therapy, and 40% to 45% of the dose-escalation patients had been treated with checkpoint inhibitors. Partial responses occurred in three dose-escalation patients: two with cutaneous melanoma and one with hepatocellular carcinoma. Peripheral TCRbeta sequencing was intended to test whether TCR sequence diversity was altered and clonal T-cell expansion was caused by ivuxolimab. The monotherapy dose-escalation portion (N ≈ 52 patients) of the phase I ivuxolimab trial is reported in the paper.

The V end gives up 2 bases and the J end 9 bases, leaving 4 bases in the junction not matched to a gene. As encoded in the germline V gene, CDR1 is ENHRY while CDR2 is SYGVKD. From cysteine to phenylalanine, the CDR3 is 13 amino acids long. CDR3 DNA is the only sequence kept; it has 39 bases, read in frame from the first base. The sample holds one count of this clone. Its antigen remains unidentified. Qualities for individual bases were not recorded, and no much larger clone is one base off. To sequence the TCRbeta CDR3 region, genomic DNA was isolated from the sorted cells. The immunoSEQ Assay was used to sequence the TCRbeta CDR3 regions. The immuneACCESS repertoire file appears here via TCRdb, limited to in-frame rearrangements. These files lack a portion of the clones; in checked studies, under half of the deficit traces to unresolved V genes, and the cause of the others is not known. The sample includes fewer than 120,000 clones, with approximately 90% observed a single time. The ten largest clones add up to 0.27% of the sample.

Patients with a history of autoimmune disease or receiving systemic immunosuppression were excluded from the trial. Peripheral blood for TCR sequencing was collected from all dose cohorts at baseline, on cycle 4 day 1, and on cycle 7 day 1. Samples were obtained from an open-label, multicenter, first-in-human phase I dose-escalation trial of ivuxolimab. Adults with locally advanced or metastatic head and neck squamous cell, hepatocellular, melanoma or renal cell carcinoma were enrolled in the trial. CD4+ and CD8+ T cells were sorted separately from peripheral blood before TCR sequencing. The study at large found these results: At doses of 0.1 to 3.0 mg/kg, clonal expansion of both CD4+ and CD8+ blood T cells was observed from baseline to week 6. Low levels of normalized T-cell clonal expansion were also seen in some patients who did not respond. After ivuxolimab, CD8+ T cells had more expanded clones than CD4+ T cells on average. In partial responders in the 0.1-3.0 mg/kg groups, normalized peripheral clonal expansion was found to be among the lowest, especially among CD8+ T cells. Antigen specificity was not determined for the clonally expanded peripheral T cells.

This TCR derives from an adult with an advanced solid tumor such as melanoma, head and neck, liver or kidney cancer. Here the sequenced sample was CD4+ or CD8+ T cells sorted from blood, taken in a trial of the OX40 agonist ivuxolimab. The rearrangement combines TRBV10-3 with TRBJ2-3; 8 central nucleotides agree with TRBD1. The DNA is as follows: TGTGCCATCAGTGAGGGACAGGGTCGAACGCAGTATTTT. The resulting protein is CAISEGQGRTQYF.